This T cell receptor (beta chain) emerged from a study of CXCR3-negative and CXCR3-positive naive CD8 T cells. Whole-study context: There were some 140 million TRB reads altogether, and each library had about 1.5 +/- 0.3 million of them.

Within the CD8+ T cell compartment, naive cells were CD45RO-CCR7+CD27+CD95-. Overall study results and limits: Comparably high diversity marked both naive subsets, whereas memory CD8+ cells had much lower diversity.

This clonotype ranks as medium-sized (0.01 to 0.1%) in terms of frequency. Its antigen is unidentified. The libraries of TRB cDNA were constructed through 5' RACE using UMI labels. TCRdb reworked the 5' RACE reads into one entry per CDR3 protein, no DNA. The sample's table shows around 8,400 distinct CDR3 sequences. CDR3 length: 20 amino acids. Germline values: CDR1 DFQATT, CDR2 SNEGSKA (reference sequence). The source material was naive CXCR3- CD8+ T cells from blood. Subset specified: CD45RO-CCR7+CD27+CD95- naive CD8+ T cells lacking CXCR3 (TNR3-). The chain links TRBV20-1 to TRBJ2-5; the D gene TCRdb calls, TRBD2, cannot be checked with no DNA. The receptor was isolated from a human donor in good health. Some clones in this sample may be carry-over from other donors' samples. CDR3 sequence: CSARDLPEAGTSGFYETQYF.